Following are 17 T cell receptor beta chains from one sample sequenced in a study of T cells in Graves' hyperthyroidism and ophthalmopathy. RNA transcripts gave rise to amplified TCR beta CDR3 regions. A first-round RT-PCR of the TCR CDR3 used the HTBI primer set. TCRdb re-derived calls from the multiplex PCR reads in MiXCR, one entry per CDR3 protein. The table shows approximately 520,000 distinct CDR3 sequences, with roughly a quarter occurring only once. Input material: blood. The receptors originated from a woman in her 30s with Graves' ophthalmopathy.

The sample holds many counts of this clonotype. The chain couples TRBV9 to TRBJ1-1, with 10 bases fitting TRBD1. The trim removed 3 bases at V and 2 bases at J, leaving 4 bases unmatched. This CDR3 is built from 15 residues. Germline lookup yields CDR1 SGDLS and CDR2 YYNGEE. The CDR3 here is CASSAGQGVNTEAFF. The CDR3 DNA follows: TGTGCCAGCAGCGCCGGACAGGGGGTAAACACTGAAGCTTTCTTT. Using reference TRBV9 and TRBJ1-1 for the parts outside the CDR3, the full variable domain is DSGVTQTPKHLITATGQRVTLRCSPRSGDLSVYWYQQSLDQGLQFLIQYYNGEERAKGNILERFSAQQFPDLHSELNLSSLELGDSALYFCASSAGQGVNTEAFFGQGTRLTVV.

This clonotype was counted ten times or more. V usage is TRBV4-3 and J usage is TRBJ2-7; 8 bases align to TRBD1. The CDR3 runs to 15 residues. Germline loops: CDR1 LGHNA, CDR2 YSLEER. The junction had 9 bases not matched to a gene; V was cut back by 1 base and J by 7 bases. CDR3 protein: CASSQGPGGAGEQYF. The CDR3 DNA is TGCGCCAGCAGCCAAGGACCAGGGGGCGCGGGGGAGCAGTACTTC.

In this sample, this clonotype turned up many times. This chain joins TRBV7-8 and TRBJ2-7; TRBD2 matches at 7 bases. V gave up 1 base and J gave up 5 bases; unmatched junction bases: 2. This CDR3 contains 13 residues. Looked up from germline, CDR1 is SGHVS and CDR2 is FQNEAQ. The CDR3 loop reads CASSLVRGDEQYF. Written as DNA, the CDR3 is TGTGCCAGCAGCTTAGTTCGGGGGGACGAGCAGTACTTC. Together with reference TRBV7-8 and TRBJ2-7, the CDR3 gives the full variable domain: GAGVSQSPRYKVAKRGQDVALRCDPISGHVSLFWYQQALGQGPEFLTYFQNEAQLDKSGLPSDRFFAERPEGSVSTLKIQRTQQEDSAVYLCASSLVRGDEQYFGPGTRLTVT.

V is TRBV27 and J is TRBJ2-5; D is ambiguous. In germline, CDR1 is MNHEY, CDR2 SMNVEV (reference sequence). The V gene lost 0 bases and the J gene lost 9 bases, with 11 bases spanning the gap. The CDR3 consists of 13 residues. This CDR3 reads CASSLSPFTAQYF. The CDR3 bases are TGTGCCAGCAGTTTATCCCCCTTCACGGCCCAGTACTTC.

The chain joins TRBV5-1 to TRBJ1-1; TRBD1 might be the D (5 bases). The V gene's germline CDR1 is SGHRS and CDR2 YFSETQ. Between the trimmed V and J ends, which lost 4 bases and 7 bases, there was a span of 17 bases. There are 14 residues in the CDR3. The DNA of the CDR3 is TGCGCCAGCAGCCCCGGCGGGGGTTTGGGTGAAGCTTTCTTT. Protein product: CASSPGGGLGEAFF.

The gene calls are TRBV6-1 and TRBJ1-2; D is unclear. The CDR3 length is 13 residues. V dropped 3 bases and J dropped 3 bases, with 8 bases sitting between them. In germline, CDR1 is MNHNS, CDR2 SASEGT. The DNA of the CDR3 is TGTGCCAGCAGTGATGCTCATGACTATGGCTACACCTTC. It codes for CASSDAHDYGYTF.

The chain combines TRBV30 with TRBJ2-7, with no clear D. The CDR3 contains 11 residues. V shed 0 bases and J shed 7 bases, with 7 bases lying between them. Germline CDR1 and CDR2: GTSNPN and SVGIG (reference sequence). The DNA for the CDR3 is TGTGCCTGGAGTGTAATGAGGGAGCAGTACTTC. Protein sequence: CAWSVMREQYF.

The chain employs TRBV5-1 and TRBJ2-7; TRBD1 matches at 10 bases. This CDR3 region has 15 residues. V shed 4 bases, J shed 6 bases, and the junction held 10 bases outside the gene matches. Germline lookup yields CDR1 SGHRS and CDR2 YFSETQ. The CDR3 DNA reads TGCGCCAGCAGCGGGACCGGGACAGGGGTTTCCGAGCAGTACTTC. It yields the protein CASSGTGTGVSEQYF. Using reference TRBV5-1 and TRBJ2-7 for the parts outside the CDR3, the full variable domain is KAGVTQTPRYLIKTRGQQVTLSCSPISGHRSVSWYQQTPGQGLQFLFEYFSETQRNKGNFPGRFSGRQFSNSRSEMNVSTLELGDSALYLCASSGTGTGVSEQYFGPGTRLTVT.

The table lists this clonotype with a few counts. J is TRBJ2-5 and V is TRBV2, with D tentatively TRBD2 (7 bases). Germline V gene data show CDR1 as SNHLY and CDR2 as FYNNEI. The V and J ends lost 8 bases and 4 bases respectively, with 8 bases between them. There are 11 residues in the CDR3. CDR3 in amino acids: CASGGAETQYF. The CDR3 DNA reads TGTGCCAGCGGGGGGGCAGAGACCCAGTACTTC.

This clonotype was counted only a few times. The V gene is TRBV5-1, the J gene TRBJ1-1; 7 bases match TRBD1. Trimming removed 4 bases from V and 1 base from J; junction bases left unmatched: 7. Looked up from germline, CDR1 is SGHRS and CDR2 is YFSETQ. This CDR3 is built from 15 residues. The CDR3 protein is CASSGAGTANTEAFF. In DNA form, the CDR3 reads TGCGCCAGCAGCGGGGCCGGGACAGCGAACACTGAAGCTTTCTTT.

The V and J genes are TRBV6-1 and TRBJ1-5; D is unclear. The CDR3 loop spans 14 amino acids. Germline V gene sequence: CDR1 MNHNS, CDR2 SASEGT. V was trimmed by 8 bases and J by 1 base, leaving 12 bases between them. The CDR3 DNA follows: TGTGCCAGCGCAGCCGGGCGAAGCAATCAGCCCCAGCATTTT. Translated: CASAAGRSNQPQHF.

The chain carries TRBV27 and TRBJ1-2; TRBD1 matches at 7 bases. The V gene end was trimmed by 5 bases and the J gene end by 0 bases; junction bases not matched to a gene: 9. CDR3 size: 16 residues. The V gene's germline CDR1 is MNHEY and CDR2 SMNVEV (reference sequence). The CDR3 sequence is CASSPSRDSANYGYTF. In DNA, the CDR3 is TGTGCCAGCAGTCCGTCCCGGGACAGTGCTAACTATGGCTACACCTTC.

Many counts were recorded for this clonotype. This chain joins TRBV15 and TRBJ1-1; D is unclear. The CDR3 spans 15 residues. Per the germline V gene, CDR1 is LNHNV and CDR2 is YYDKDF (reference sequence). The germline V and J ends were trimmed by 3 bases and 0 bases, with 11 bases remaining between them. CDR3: CATSSYGVLNTEAFF. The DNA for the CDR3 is TGTGCCACCAGCAGTTACGGGGTTTTGAACACTGAAGCTTTCTTT.

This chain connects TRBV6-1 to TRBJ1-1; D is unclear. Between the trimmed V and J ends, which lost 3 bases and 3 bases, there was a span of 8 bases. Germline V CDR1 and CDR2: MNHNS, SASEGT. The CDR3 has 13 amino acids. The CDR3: CASSERYYTEAFF. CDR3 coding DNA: TGTGCCAGCAGTGAGAGGTATTACACTGAAGCTTTCTTT.

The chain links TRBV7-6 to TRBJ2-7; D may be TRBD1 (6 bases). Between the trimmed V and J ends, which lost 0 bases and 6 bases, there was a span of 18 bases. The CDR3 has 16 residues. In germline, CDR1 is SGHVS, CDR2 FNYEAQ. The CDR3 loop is CASSLANRASPGEQYF. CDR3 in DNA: TGTGCCAGCAGCTTAGCGAACAGGGCTAGCCCAGGCGAGCAGTACTTC.

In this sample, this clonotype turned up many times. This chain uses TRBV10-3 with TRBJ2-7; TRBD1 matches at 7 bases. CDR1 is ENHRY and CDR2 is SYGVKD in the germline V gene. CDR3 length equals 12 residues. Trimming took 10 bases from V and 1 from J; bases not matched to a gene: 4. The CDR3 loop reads CATQGESYEQYF. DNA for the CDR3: TGTGCCACCCAGGGGGAGTCCTACGAGCAGTACTTC.

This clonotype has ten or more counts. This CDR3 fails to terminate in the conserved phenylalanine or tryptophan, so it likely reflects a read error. CDR3 sequence: CASSLEQGRTEAFL. The CDR3 DNA is TGTGCCAGCAGTTTAGAACAGGGAAGGACTGAAGCTTTCCTT. The chain employs TRBV12-3 or TRBV12-4 and TRBJ1-1; the D gene is possibly TRBD1 (6 bases). This CDR3 has 14 amino acids. V gave up 1 base and J gave up 5 bases, with 11 bases separating them.